Presented here are 30 T cell receptor beta chains from one specimen sequenced in a study of T cells in Graves' hyperthyroidism and ophthalmopathy. Amplification of TCR beta CDR3 regions used RNA as the template. TCR CDR3 underwent first-round RT-PCR with the HTBI primer set. TCRdb analysed the multiplex PCR reads with MiXCR anew, one entry per CDR3 protein. The table records a few hundred thousand distinct CDR3 sequences, 15% to 18% of them present only once. Sequencing used blood. The receptor source for this set is a woman in her 30s with Graves' hyperthyroidism.

This clonotype was found many times. This chain uses TRBV11-2 with TRBJ2-7; TRBD2 might be the D (6 bases). The germline CDR1 and CDR2 sequences are SGHAT and FQNNGV. The CDR3 covers 15 residues. With 5 bases removed from V and 0 bases from J, the gap between germline ends came to 14 bases. DNA of the CDR3: TGTGCCAGCAGCACGGAGGGATTGAGCTCCTACGAGCAGTACTTC. Translated: CASSTEGLSSYEQYF.

Written as DNA, the CDR3 is TGTGCCAGCAGCTTAACGGACCTCTCTGAAGCTTTCTTT. Protein product: CASSLTDLSEAFF. The chain employs TRBV7-3 and TRBJ1-1; D not resolved. Germline V CDR1 and CDR2: SGHTA, FQGTGA. The ends were cut back, 0 bases at V and 6 bases at J, with 8 bases in the middle. The CDR3 runs 13 residues.

The table lists this clonotype with a few counts. The rearrangement links TRBV5-1 to TRBJ2-7; a weak D match, TRBD1 (7 bases). Germline CDR1 is SGHRS and CDR2 is YFSETQ. CDR3 size: 15 residues. The V and J ends lost 3 bases and 5 bases respectively, with 18 bases between them. This CDR3 reads CASSSGGTAIHEQYF. The CDR3 region has the DNA TGCGCCAGCAGCTCAGGAGGGACAGCAATCCACGAGCAGTACTTC.

The chain has TRBV12-3 or TRBV12-4 and TRBJ2-1, with TRBD2 matching over 10 bases. This CDR3 contains 15 residues. V lost 6 bases to trimming and J lost 14 bases; unmatched junction nucleotides: 16. The CDR3 DNA is TGTGCCAGCAGCCTCGCGGGACTAGCGACGTCCGGGAAGTTCTTC. Translated, it gives CASSLAGLATSGKFF.

This clonotype was seen at least ten times. This rearrangement joins TRBV29-1 to TRBJ2-7; D is possibly TRBD1 (6 bases). Germline V gene sequence: CDR1 SQVTM, CDR2 ANQGSEA. Trimming took 7 bases from V and 2 from J, leaving 12 bases between them. The CDR3 contains 12 residues. The CDR3: CSATRDTYEQYF. As DNA, the CDR3 is TGCAGCGCGACTCGGGACACCTACGAGCAGTACTTC.

This clonotype was detected ten times or more. V and J are TRBV28 and TRBJ2-5; D may be TRBD1 (6 bases). The CDR3 has 14 residues. V lost 6 bases, J lost 2 bases, and 13 bases lay in between. Germline loops: CDR1 MDHEN, CDR2 SYDVKM. CDR3: CASRTDSTQETQYF. DNA of the CDR3: TGTGCCAGCAGAACGGACAGCACTCAAGAGACCCAGTACTTC.

This clonotype was seen ten or more times. V usage is TRBV9 and J usage is TRBJ1-1; D perhaps matches TRBD1 (5 bases). The length of the CDR3 is 15 residues. Germline lookup yields CDR1 SGDLS and CDR2 YYNGEE. Trimming left V 0 bases short and J 7 bases short, with 16 bases between. CDR3 bases: TGTGCCAGCAGCGTAGATGGGAAGTGGGGGGGTGAAGCTTTCTTT. It translates to CASSVDGKWGGEAFF. The variable domain in full, with the rest retrieved from reference TRBV9 and TRBJ1-1, is DSGVTQTPKHLITATGQRVTLRCSPRSGDLSVYWYQQSLDQGLQFLIQYYNGEERAKGNILERFSAQQFPDLHSELNLSSLELGDSALYFCASSVDGKWGGEAFFGQGTRLTVV.

In this sample, this clonotype turned up a few times. As DNA, the CDR3 is TGCGCCAGCAGCGTAACAGATTCAGTCTACCACGAGCAGTACTTC. Its translation is CASSVTDSVYHEQYF. This chain links TRBV5-1 with TRBJ2-7, with D unclear. The germline V gene has CDR1 SGHRS and CDR2 YFSETQ. This CDR3 region has 15 residues. The V end was cut by 4 bases, the J end by 5 bases, with 19 bases between.

This clonotype was seen repeatedly, ten times or more. The rearrangement links TRBV29-1 to TRBJ2-3; D call uncertain. In germline, CDR1 is SQVTM, CDR2 ANQGSEA. Trimming removed 4 bases at V and 1 base at J, with 9 bases between. There are 13 residues in the CDR3. CDR3 protein: CSVGVGRTDTQYF. The CDR3 nucleotides are TGCAGCGTTGGAGTTGGTCGCACAGATACGCAGTATTTT.

This sequence joins TRBV10-3 and TRBJ2-2; maybe TRBD1 (6 bases). In germline, CDR1 is ENHRY, CDR2 SYGVKD. This CDR3 region has 19 residues. Between the trimmed V and J ends, which lost 0 bases and 3 bases, there was a span of 20 bases. CDR3 sequence: CAISESRVTGSSDTGELFF. The CDR3 DNA is TGTGCCATCAGTGAGTCTAGGGTAACAGGGAGTTCGGACACCGGGGAGCTGTTTTTT.

The chain joins TRBV20-1 to TRBJ1-5; possible D gene TRBD1, 6 bases. The ends were cut back, 3 bases at V and 3 bases at J, with 18 bases in the middle. Per the germline V gene, CDR1 is DFQATT and CDR2 is SNEGSKA (reference sequence). The length of the CDR3 is 16 residues. Written as DNA, the CDR3 is TGCAGTGCTAGTAACCATTGGGGGGCTTACAATCAGCCCCAGCATTTT. As protein: CSASNHWGAYNQPQHF.

The rearrangement joins TRBV18 to TRBJ1-2, with no clear D. CDR1 and CDR2 (germline): KGHSH, LQKENI. V lost 3 bases and J 0 bases, leaving 8 bases between the germline ends. There are 14 residues in the CDR3. The CDR3 region has the DNA TGTGCCAGCTCACCTGCGGAAGCTAACTATGGCTACACCTTC. Amino acids: CASSPAEANYGYTF.

This clonotype has a count of ten or more. This chain connects TRBV30 to TRBJ2-7; D is uncertain. The CDR3 spans 11 residues. Trimming shortened V by 0 bases and J by 2 bases, and 2 bases separated the two germline ends. CDR1 and CDR2 from the germline V gene are GTSNPN and SVGIG (reference sequence). DNA of the CDR3: TGTGCCTGGAGTGTACCCTACGAGCAGTACTTC. Translating it yields CAWSVPYEQYF.

This clonotype was seen a handful of times. The chain carries TRBV20-1 and TRBJ2-7; TRBD2 agrees at 9 bases. In germline, CDR1 is DFQATT, CDR2 SNEGSKA (reference sequence). The CDR3 runs 16 residues. V lost 3 bases and J lost 5; bases outside the gene matches: 14. CDR3 DNA sequence: TGCAGTGCTAGCCCGGGGCATGGAGCGGGAGGCCACGAGCAGTACTTC. The encoded protein is CSASPGHGAGGHEQYF.

The chain is built from TRBV18 and TRBJ2-3; D is undetermined. V lost 3 bases and J lost 0, with 7 bases in between. In germline, CDR1 is KGHSH, CDR2 LQKENI. The CDR3 has 14 amino acids. CDR3 DNA sequence: TGTGCCAGCTCACCGTTTCCTAGCACAGATACGCAGTATTTT. The encoded protein is CASSPFPSTDTQYF.

This clonotype was detected many times. This sequence joins TRBV12-3 or TRBV12-4 and TRBJ2-7; D may match TRBD1 or TRBD2 (5 bases each). This CDR3 is built from 14 residues. Deletions cut 5 bases from V and 4 bases from J, with 15 bases between. CDR3 loop: CASSQGFGDYEQYF. CDR3 coding DNA: TGTGCCAGCAGTCAGGGTTTCGGGGATTACGAGCAGTACTTC.

The CDR3 coding sequence is TGTGCCAGCAGTTCTGACAGGACCCGAACCACTAATGAAAAACTGTTTTTT. This codes for CASSSDRTRTTNEKLFF. The genes are TRBV6-2 or TRBV6-3 and TRBJ1-4; the D gene is possibly TRBD1 (6 bases). CDR1 and CDR2 (germline): MNHEY, SVGEGT. The CDR3 has 17 amino acids. The V and J ends lost 4 bases and 2 bases respectively, with 17 bases between them.

V usage is TRBV29-1 and J usage is TRBJ2-6; D possibly corresponds to TRBD1 (5 bases). V was trimmed by 5 bases and J by 4 bases, leaving 9 bases between them. This CDR3 has 13 amino acids. Germline V gene sequence: CDR1 SQVTM, CDR2 ANQGSEA. The CDR3 DNA follows: TGCAGCGTTTCAGGGTCCGGGGCCAACGTCCTGACTTTC. This sequence encodes CSVSGSGANVLTF.

This clonotype was seen repeatedly, ten times or more. V and J are TRBV9 and TRBJ2-3; possibly TRBD1 or TRBD2 for D (5 bases each). The ends were cut back, 3 bases at V and 0 bases at J, with 8 bases in the middle. CDR1 SGDLS and CDR2 YYNGEE come from the germline V gene. This CDR3 has 14 amino acids. The DNA of the CDR3 is TGTGCCAGCAGCGGGGGACGAAGCACAGATACGCAGTATTTT. Protein sequence: CASSGGRSTDTQYF.

This clonotype came up a few times. V and J are TRBV3-1 and TRBJ2-2; D remains ambiguous. The CDR3 has 13 residues. Trimming left V 6 bases short and J 6 bases short, with 11 bases between. Germline V gives CDR1 LGHDT, CDR2 YNNKEL (reference sequence). The CDR3 loop is CASSFQESGELFF. The DNA for the CDR3 is TGTGCCAGCAGTTTCCAGGAATCCGGGGAGCTGTTTTTT.

This clonotype was seen a handful of times. V is TRBV14 and J is TRBJ2-1; the D call may be TRBD1 or TRBD2 (5 bases each). Germline CDR1 and CDR2: SGHDN and FVKESK. The CDR3 runs 12 residues. V lost 4 bases to trimming and J lost 8 bases, with 9 bases between them. The CDR3 protein is CASSRDHYEQFF. The CDR3 nucleotides read TGTGCCAGCAGCCGGGACCACTATGAGCAGTTCTTC. Complete variable domain (other parts from reference TRBV14 and TRBJ2-1): EAGVTQFPSHSVIEKGQTVTLRCDPISGHDNLYWYRRVMGKEIKFLLHFVKESKQDESGMPNNRFLAERTGGTYSTLKVQPAELEDSGVYFCASSRDHYEQFFGPGTRLTVL.

The rearrangement uses TRBV11-2 and TRBJ2-4, with 7 bases fitting TRBD2. Germline V CDR1 and CDR2: SGHAT, FQNNGV. V shed 5 bases and J 1 base; nucleotides not matched to a gene: 17. This CDR3 is built from 19 residues. CDR3 sequence reads: CASSLGLDSSLVAKNIQYF. DNA of the CDR3: TGTGCCAGCAGCCTAGGACTAGATTCATCGTTAGTGGCCAAAAACATTCAGTACTTC.

This clonotype showed up just a few times. The chain couples TRBV11-3 to TRBJ2-7, with a possible D match to TRBD1 (5 bases). V dropped 1 base and J dropped 0 bases, with 31 bases sitting between them. This CDR3 has 22 residues. Germline CDR1 SGHNT, CDR2 YENEEA. CDR3 bases: TGTGCCAGCAGCTTAGGGACGTGGTTGGACGACCTCCCCCGGCAGGGCTCCTACGAGCAGTACTTC. This gives the protein CASSLGTWLDDLPRQGSYEQYF. The entire variable domain, with the rest obtained from reference TRBV11-3 and TRBJ2-7, is as follows: EAGVVQSPRYKIIEKKQPVAFWCNPISGHNTLYWYLQNLGQGPELLIRYENEEAVDDSQLPKDRFSAERLKGVDSTLKIQPAELGDSAVYLCASSLGTWLDDLPRQGSYEQYFGPGTRLTVT.

This chain connects TRBV20-1 to TRBJ1-5; D may be TRBD1 (5 bases). Trimming shortened V by 0 bases and J by 0 bases, and 18 bases separated the two germline ends. Germline CDR1 and CDR2: DFQATT and SNEGSKA (reference sequence). The CDR3 sequence is 18 residues long. The CDR3 DNA reads TGCAGTGCTAGAGACAGGGCGACACCGTTTTATAGCAATCAGCCCCAGCATTTT. Protein: CSARDRATPFYSNQPQHF.

Comment on this clonotype: This may come from a read error, since a much larger clone is one base off. The chain is built from TRBV6-2 or TRBV6-3 and TRBJ1-3; D is ambiguous. Per germline, CDR1 MNHEY and CDR2 SVGEGT. The V end was cut by 8 bases, the J end by 0 bases, with 11 bases between. There are 14 residues in the CDR3. In nucleotides, the CDR3 is TGTGCCAGCCGGCAAGGGAGCTCTGGAAACACCATATATTTT. Protein sequence: CASRQGSSGNTIYF.

This clonotype has more than one count but fewer than ten. As DNA, the CDR3 is TGTGCCAGCAGCTTAGGGGGCCGGGACATTCAGTACTTC. Its translation is CASSLGGRDIQYF. This chain uses TRBV5-4 with TRBJ2-4, with 7 bases that match TRBD1. The CDR3 covers 13 residues. CDR1 is SGHNT and CDR2 is YYREEE in the germline V gene (reference sequence). V lost 2 bases to trimming and J lost 8 bases; unmatched junction nucleotides: 4.

As for this clonotype: The final CDR3 position lacks the conserved phenylalanine or tryptophan, pointing to a likely read error. The chain has TRBV18 and TRBJ2-3; the match to TRBD2 covers 7 bases. Germline V lookup: CDR1 KGHSH, CDR2 LQKENI. The CDR3 is 15 residues long. With 8 bases clipped from V and 3 bases from J, the junction kept 11 bases outside the gene matches. The CDR3 nucleotides read TGTGCCAGCCCTCCCTCGGCGGGAGATACAGATACGCAGTATCTT. Translating gives CASPPSAGDTDTQYL.

This clonotype was found a few times. The chain combines TRBV19 with TRBJ2-3; D remains ambiguous. The V gene lost 9 bases and the J gene lost 0 bases, with 10 bases spanning the gap. There are 13 residues in the CDR3. The germline CDR1 and CDR2 sequences are LNHDA and SQIVND (reference sequence). CDR3 DNA: TGTGCCAGCCGAGCGACAAGCACAGATACGCAGTATTTT. Its translation is CASRATSTDTQYF.

This clonotype was detected only a few times. The chain employs TRBV7-2 and TRBJ1-1; no reliable D call. V dropped 0 bases and J dropped 1 base, with 9 bases sitting between them. Germline V gene data show CDR1 as SGHTA and CDR2 as FQGNSA. This CDR3 has 15 amino acids. The CDR3 DNA reads TGTGCCAGCAGCTTAGCCGGACCTTCGAACACTGAAGCTTTCTTT. This gives the protein CASSLAGPSNTEAFF.

A note on this clonotype: A read error may explain this, as a much larger clone is one base away. This chain connects TRBV12-3 or TRBV12-4 to TRBJ1-1; possible D gene TRBD1, 5 bases. This CDR3 has 13 residues. CDR3 amino acids: CASSGRENTEASF. CDR3 nucleotide sequence: TGTGCCAGCAGTGGCAGGGAGAACACTGAAGCTTCCTTT.